This T cell receptor beta chain was sequenced in a study of T-cell reconstitution after alpha-beta-depleted transplantation in children. In regard to this clonotype: The antigen is unknown.

For TCRbeta, the library was prepared with unique molecular identifiers. Via MiXCR, TCRdb re-called the PCR reads, giving one row per CDR3 protein. The profile shows some 80,000 distinct CDR3 sequences, approximately 18% of them singletons. The J segment lost 2 bases and the V segment lost 5 bases, leaving 14 bases of the junction unmatched. This CDR3 is 17 amino acids long. CDR1 and CDR2 (germline): MNHEY, SMNVEV (reference sequence). Study observations and caveats: Alpha-beta T cells present about two months after transplant were reported to originate from several hundred expanded graft clones. Some patients' high day-60 TCRbeta diversity was traced to surviving recipient T cells and thymic progenitors.

The gene calls are TRBV27 and TRBJ1-2, with 7 bases that match TRBD1. The clonotype comes from a male patient between 2 and 10 years old who had a stem cell transplant for acute lymphoblastic leukemia, so the T cells may come from the graft donor. The sequences come from PBMCs, mostly from graft donor cells, collected 360 days after TCRalphabeta/CD19-depleted stem cell transplant. CDR3 in DNA: TGTGCCAGCAGTACCCAACGGACAGGCATATGGAACTATGGCTACACCTTC. It codes for CASSTQRTGIWNYGYTF.